The 20 T cell receptor beta chains given below trace back to one sample, sequenced in a study of control samples from healthy donors and cancer patients. Sequencing used immunoSEQ multiplex PCR; TCRdb keeps in-frame clones, though not all of them. The repertoire holds 200,000 or so clones, with 85% to 95% as singletons. The sequenced sample was blood. These receptors all stem from a man aged 50 to 60 in good health.

This chain uses TRBV7-2 with TRBJ2-1; 7 nucleotides match TRBD2. CDR1 is SGHTA and CDR2 is FQGNSA in the germline V gene. The junction had 6 bases not matched to a gene; V was cut back by 0 bases and J by 7 bases. There are 15 residues in the CDR3. The CDR3 region has the DNA TGTGCCAGCAGCTTAGCCTCCGGGGGGAGTAATGAGCAGTTCTTC. Translating gives CASSLASGGSNEQFF.

The V call is TRBV18, the J call TRBJ1-5, with D hard to call. Trimming removed 6 bases at V and 2 bases at J, with 8 bases between. The length of the CDR3 is 13 residues. Germline lookup yields CDR1 KGHSH and CDR2 LQKENI. The CDR3 here is CASSRVGNQPQHF. The CDR3 DNA sequence: TGTGCCAGCTCCCGTGTAGGCAATCAGCCCCAGCATTTT.

To note about this clone: Additional DNA sequences in this sample encode the identical CDR3. The rearrangement joins TRBV5-1 to TRBJ1-1; 7 bases match TRBD1. Germline values: CDR1 SGHRS, CDR2 YFSETQ. V lost 7 bases to trimming and J lost 0 bases; unmatched junction nucleotides: 3. The CDR3 extends over 13 amino acids. The CDR3 DNA sequence: TGCGCCAGCCGGGACAGCATGAACACTGAAGCTTTCTTT. Translated, it gives CASRDSMNTEAFF.

The chain recombines TRBV3-1 (or the pseudogene TRBV3-2) with TRBJ1-1; D remains unclear. From germline, CDR1 is LGHDT and CDR2 YNNKEL (reference sequence). V was trimmed by 6 bases and J by 3 bases, leaving 8 bases between them. The CDR3 extends over 12 amino acids. The CDR3 reads CASSIGYTEAFF. For the CDR3, the DNA is TGTGCCAGCAGTATTGGATACACTGAAGCTTTCTTT.

The chain is built from TRBV6-6 and TRBJ2-1; D call uncertain. V gave up 8 bases and J gave up 4 bases, with 6 bases separating them. From germline, CDR1 is MNHNY and CDR2 SVGAGI (reference sequence). The CDR3 totals 11 residues. The CDR3 DNA is TGTGCCAGCTCCCCGTACAATGAGCAGTTCTTC. It specifies CASSPYNEQFF.

The chain uses TRBV28 and TRBJ1-5; D is undetermined. The V and J ends lost 4 bases and 0 bases respectively, with 13 bases between them. The germline CDR1 and CDR2 sequences are MDHEN and SYDVKM. This CDR3 has 16 residues. The CDR3 nucleotides are TGTGCCAGCAGTTCCTCCCGGGCTTATAGCAATCAGCCCCAGCATTTT. Its translation: CASSSSRAYSNQPQHF.

This sequence joins TRBV18 and TRBJ2-3; 7 bases match TRBD1. The CDR3 spans 16 residues. After removal of 3 bases from V and 1 base from J, the junction contained 7 bases not matched to a gene. Germline V CDR1 and CDR2: KGHSH, LQKENI. The CDR3 coding sequence is TGTGCCAGCTCACCCCTACAGGGGTTTGGCACAGATACGCAGTATTTT. As protein: CASSPLQGFGTDTQYF.

The rearrangement uses TRBV6-5 and TRBJ1-3; the D is unclear. Trimming removed 0 bases at V and 4 bases at J, with 10 bases between. Germline V lookup: CDR1 MNHEY, CDR2 SVGAGI. The CDR3 runs to 15 residues. This CDR3 is CASSYSRSGGNTIYF. CDR3 nucleotides: TGTGCCAGCAGTTACTCGAGGAGTGGAGGAAACACCATATATTTT.

This clone was recorded only once. This chain uses TRBV18 with TRBJ1-6, with D possibly TRBD1 on 5 matching bases. The CDR3 loop spans 11 amino acids. The germline V gene has CDR1 KGHSH and CDR2 LQKENI. Trimming took 2 bases from V and 14 from J, leaving 7 bases between them. This CDR3 is CASSPSTALHF. The CDR3 bases are TGTGCCAGCTCACCATCGACAGCCCTCCACTTT.

This rearrangement joins TRBV2 to TRBJ2-5, with D perhaps TRBD1 (8 bases). CDR1 and CDR2 (germline): SNHLY, FYNNEI. This CDR3 is 13 amino acids long. Trimming removed 6 bases from V and 7 bases from J, with 15 bases in between. The CDR3 loop reads CASSPTGGGTQYF. The CDR3 coding sequence is TGTGCCAGCAGCCCCACAGGGGGGGGGACCCAGTACTTC. Variable domain in full (rest from reference TRBV2 and TRBJ2-5): EPEVTQTPSHQVTQMGQEVILRCVPISNHLYFYWYRQILGQKVEFLVSFYNNEISEKSEIFDDQFSVERPDGSNFTLKIRSTKLEDSAMYFCASSPTGGGTQYFGPGTRLLVL.

In this sample, this clone turned up a few times. The chain carries TRBV28 and TRBJ1-1, with 8 bases matching TRBD1. This CDR3 contains 17 residues. Trimming at V came to 4 bases and at J to 0 bases, leaving 10 bases not matched to a gene. Germline V gives CDR1 MDHEN, CDR2 SYDVKM. CDR3 region: CASSSLQGVGMNTEAFF. CDR3 nucleotides: TGTGCCAGCAGTTCACTACAGGGGGTAGGAATGAACACTGAAGCTTTCTTT.

This clone was found a few times. The chain uses TRBV4-1 and TRBJ1-3; weak D call: TRBD1 (6 bases). Germline V gene lookup returns CDR1 MGHRA and CDR2 YSYEKL. This CDR3 is built from 17 residues. Trimming took 2 bases from V and 2 from J, leaving 16 bases between them. The CDR3 DNA is TGCGCCAGCAGCCAATCCATTACCAGGGGTCCTGGAAACACCATATATTTT. Protein product: CASSQSITRGPGNTIYF.

The rearrangement links TRBV7-3 to TRBJ1-6, with TRBD1 matching 7 bases. Germline V gene lookup returns CDR1 SGHTA and CDR2 FQGTGA. This CDR3 comprises 17 residues. Germline trimming cut 4 bases from V and 10 bases from J; bases unmatched to any gene: 16. The DNA of the CDR3 is TGTGCCAGCAGCTCGACCCGACAGGGCTCAGATGGGTCACCCCTCCACTTT. Translation: CASSSTRQGSDGSPLHF.

This sequence joins TRBV28 and TRBJ1-1; D ambiguous. Germline V gene data show CDR1 as MDHEN and CDR2 as SYDVKM. The CDR3 is made up of 13 amino acids. Trimming removed 7 bases from V and 7 bases from J, with 16 bases in between. The CDR3 region has the DNA TGTGCCAGCAACACTGCGGGCGGGGTTGAAGCTTTCTTT. Its protein product is CASNTAGGVEAFF.

The chain links TRBV7-2 to TRBJ2-3; 8 bases map to TRBD2. Germline lookup yields CDR1 SGHTA and CDR2 FQGNSA. V dropped 1 base and J dropped 5; count of bases not matched to a gene: 5. CDR3 length equals 15 residues. This CDR3 reads CASSLGAGGGDTQYF. The DNA for the CDR3 is TGTGCCAGCAGCTTAGGGGCCGGGGGGGGAGATACGCAGTATTTT.

This chain connects TRBV27 to TRBJ2-7, with D possibly TRBD1 on 5 matching bases. V lost 6 bases, J lost 6 bases, and 15 bases lay in between. Germline CDR1 and CDR2: MNHEY and SMNVEV (reference sequence). The CDR3 contains 13 residues. CDR3 protein: CASRWGSWTEQYF. The CDR3 DNA reads TGTGCCAGCAGGTGGGGCAGTTGGACCGAGCAGTACTTC.

The V and J genes are TRBV3-1 (or the pseudogene TRBV3-2) and TRBJ2-2; tentative D call: TRBD1 (5 bases). The CDR3 has 15 amino acids. Trimming pared 4 bases from V and 1 base from J, leaving 10 bases between. Per germline, CDR1 LGHDT and CDR2 YNNKEL (reference sequence). The CDR3 DNA follows: TGTGCCAGCAGCCTACATGGACAGAACACCGGGGAGCTGTTTTTT. This gives the protein CASSLHGQNTGELFF.

The V call is TRBV5-1, the J call TRBJ2-5; D is tentatively TRBD1 or TRBD2 (5 bases each). Germline V CDR1 and CDR2: SGHRS, YFSETQ. V lost 4 bases, J lost 2 bases, and 15 bases lay in between. This CDR3 contains 15 residues. For the CDR3, the DNA is TGCGCCAGCAGCCAAGGGGACGCTTCTCAAGAGACCCAGTACTTC. Its protein is CASSQGDASQETQYF.

This sequence joins TRBV6-5 and TRBJ2-7; either TRBD1 or TRBD2 may supply D (6 bases each). CDR1 and CDR2 from the germline V gene are MNHEY and SVGAGI. The V end was cut by 8 bases, the J end by 0 bases, with 11 bases between. The CDR3 consists of 13 residues. CDR3 in amino acids: CASAGQLSYEQYF. CDR3 in DNA: TGTGCCAGCGCGGGACAACTCTCCTACGAGCAGTACTTC.

The rearrangement links TRBV5-1 to TRBJ1-4; D perhaps matches TRBD1 (5 bases). This CDR3 is 14 amino acids long. V lost 4 bases, J lost 7 bases, and 14 bases lay in between. Germline V lookup: CDR1 SGHRS, CDR2 YFSETQ. CDR3 in amino acids: CASSPFGATEKLFF. DNA for the CDR3: TGCGCCAGCAGCCCGTTCGGGGCGACTGAAAAACTGTTTTTT.